Reported below is one TCR beta chain. Its cognate antigen is unknown. The entry originates in a study of T cell clonotyping in hematopoietic cell transplantation. CDR3 length equals 14 residues. V was pared by 2 bases and J by 6 bases, with 3 bases of the junction left unmatched. The V gene's germline CDR1 is LNHDA and CDR2 SQIVND (reference sequence). The time point denotes: recipient sample about 28 days before transplant, after cytoreduction. Findings and limits, study-wide: Higher Inverse Simpson Index values in graft donor and pretransplant recipient predicted broader posttransplant TCR diversity. Without cell sorting, CD4 versus CD8 contributions remain unresolved.

Profiling relied on immunoSEQ multiplex PCR, and the TCRdb table lists in-frame clones only, not all of them. The table shows 46,000 or so clones, with around 86% occurring only once. The sequence was obtained from a man in his 60s with biphenotypic leukemia. Some clones in this sample may be carry-over from other donors' samples. Sequenced here: peripheral blood mononuclear cells, sampled before stem cell transplant. The chain is built from TRBV19 and TRBJ1-1; 10 bases are shared with TRBD1. CDR3 DNA sequence: TGTGCCAGTAGTATAAAGGACAGGGGGGCTGAAGCTTTCTTT. Protein: CASSIKDRGAEAFF.